The clone carrying this T cell receptor (beta chain) was found many times. Its antigen is not identified. This specimen comes from a study of CD8+CD57+ T cells in acquired aplastic anemia. Study information: Sorted CD4+ and CD8+ cells yielded around 3.2 ug of DNA on average. Broader study findings: Patients and controls shared 25 to 30 CD8+ CDR3 sequences.

Sequencing was done on patients that had shown CD8+CD57+ cell expansion by flow cytometry. Each of the patients presented with severe acquired aplastic anemia. At blood sampling, none of the patients had yet received therapy. For CDR3 and TCR beta VDJ profiling, genomic DNA was the template used. TCRdb reprocessed the reads with MiXCR, giving one entry per CDR3 protein. The data hold about 180,000 distinct CDR3 sequences, with about 60% observed a single time. The ends were cut back, 0 bases at V and 6 bases at J, with 7 bases in the middle. Looked up from germline, CDR1 is SGHTS and CDR2 is YDEGEE. This CDR3 has 13 residues.

The sequencing input was sorted CD4+, CD8+, or CD8+CD57+ T cells (not recorded which) from PBMCs. V and J are TRBV5-8 and TRBJ1-5; maybe TRBD1 (6 bases). The clonotype originates from a human donor with aplastic anemia. This CDR3 reads CASSLEGGQPQHF. For the CDR3, the DNA is TGTGCCAGCAGCTTGGAAGGGGGTCAGCCCCAGCATTTT.